The clone carrying this T cell receptor beta chain came up once. TCRdb re-derived calls from the RT-PCR reads in MiXCR, one entry per CDR3 protein. The table records approximately 150,000 distinct CDR3 sequences, about two fifths of them present only once. This entry comes from a study of patients and donors after allogeneic stem cell transplantation. This TCR was sampled from a human donor who was either an allogeneic HSCT recipient or a stem cell or donor lymphocyte infusion donor (not recorded which). It is not recorded whose cells these are; they may come from a transplant donor. Material for sequencing was blood, either unsorted or a sorted T cell fraction (not recorded which).

CDR3 in DNA: TGTGCCAGCAGTTCCCTACAGGGAACTAATGAAAAACTGTTTTTT. Translating it yields CASSSLQGTNEKLFF. The chain links TRBV12-3 or TRBV12-4 to TRBJ1-4; the D gene is possibly TRBD1 (6 bases). Trimming removed 4 bases at V and 1 base at J, with 10 bases between. The CDR3 spans 15 residues.